This note documents a single TCR beta chain sequence. The data were obtained in a study of control samples from healthy donors and cancer patients. CDR3 length equals 16 residues. CDR1 and CDR2 from the germline V gene are LGHDT and YNNKEL (reference sequence). V dropped 1 base and J dropped 4 bases, with 17 bases sitting between them. TCRdb's table, derived via immunoSEQ multiplex PCR, lists solely in-frame clones and lacks some. Here the sample spans under 110,000 clones, 85% to 90% being singletons. The sequence was collected from a man aged 25 to 40 in good health. The rearrangement joins TRBV3-1 (or the pseudogene TRBV3-2) to TRBJ2-7; D is perhaps TRBD1 (6 bases). Material: blood. The CDR3 protein is CASSQVYRGRTYEQYV. The CDR3 coding sequence is TGTGCCAGCAGCCAAGTGTATAGGGGGAGAACATACGAGCAGTACGTC.